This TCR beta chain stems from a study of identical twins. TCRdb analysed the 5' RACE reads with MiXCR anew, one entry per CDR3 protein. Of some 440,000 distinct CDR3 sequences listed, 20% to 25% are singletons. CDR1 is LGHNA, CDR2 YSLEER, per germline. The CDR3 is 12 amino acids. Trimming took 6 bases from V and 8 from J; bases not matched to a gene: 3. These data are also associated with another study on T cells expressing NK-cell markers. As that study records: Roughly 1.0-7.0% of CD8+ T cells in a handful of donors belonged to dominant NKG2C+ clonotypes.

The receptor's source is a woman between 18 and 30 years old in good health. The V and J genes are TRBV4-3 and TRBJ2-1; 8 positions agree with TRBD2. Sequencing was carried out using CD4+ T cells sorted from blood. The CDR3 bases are TGCGCCAGCAGTCCCGGGGGGGATGAGCAGTTCTTC. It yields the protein CASSPGGDEQFF.